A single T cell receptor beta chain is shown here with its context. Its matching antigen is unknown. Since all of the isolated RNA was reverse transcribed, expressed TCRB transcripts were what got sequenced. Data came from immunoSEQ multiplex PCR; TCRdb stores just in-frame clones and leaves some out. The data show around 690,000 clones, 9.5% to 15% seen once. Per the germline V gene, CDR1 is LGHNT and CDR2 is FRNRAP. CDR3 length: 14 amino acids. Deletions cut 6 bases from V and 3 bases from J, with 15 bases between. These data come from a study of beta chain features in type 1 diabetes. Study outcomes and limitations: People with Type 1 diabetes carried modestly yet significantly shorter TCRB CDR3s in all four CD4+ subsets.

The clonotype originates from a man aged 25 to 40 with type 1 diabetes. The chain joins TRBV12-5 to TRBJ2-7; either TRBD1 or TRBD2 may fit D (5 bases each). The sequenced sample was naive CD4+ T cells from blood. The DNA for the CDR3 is TGTGCTAGTGGCAGACCGGGACCAAGCTACGAGCAGTACTTC. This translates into CASGRPGPSYEQYF.